The 4 T cell receptor beta chains presented below share a single source sample, sequenced in a study of blood T cells in healthy people across ages. Alongside a J-beta primer mix, a sample-barcoded 5' primer served in a second PCR lasting about 6 to 11 cycles. In TCRdb, the 5' RACE reads were re-called with MiXCR into one record per CDR3 protein. The repertoire includes some 690,000 distinct CDR3 sequences, 22% of them detected once, and under 25% sits in the top ten. Sequencing input: blood. The receptor source for this set is a man in his 70s in good health.

J is TRBJ2-5 and V is TRBV12-3 or TRBV12-4, with D hard to call. V lost 5 bases and J 1 base, leaving 11 bases between the germline ends. There are 14 residues in the CDR3. The CDR3 reads CASSPDTVQETQYF. In DNA, the CDR3 is TGTGCCAGCAGTCCCGACACCGTCCAAGAGACCCAGTACTTC.

The chain has TRBV5-1 and TRBJ1-2; weak D call: TRBD1 (6 bases). This CDR3 has 14 residues. Germline values: CDR1 SGHRS, CDR2 YFSETQ. V lost 7 bases, J lost 0 bases, and 13 bases lay in between. In DNA, the CDR3 is TGCGCCAGCGGCGACAGGTCAGCTAACTATGGCTACACCTTC. Its translation is CASGDRSANYGYTF. The variable domain in full, with the rest retrieved from reference TRBV5-1 and TRBJ1-2, is KAGVTQTPRYLIKTRGQQVTLSCSPISGHRSVSWYQQTPGQGLQFLFEYFSETQRNKGNFPGRFSGRQFSNSRSEMNVSTLELGDSALYLCASGDRSANYGYTFGSGTRLTVV.

This clonotype was picked up a small number of times. DNA for the CDR3: TGCAGTGCGGACAGGGAGATGGAGACCCAGTACTTC. It translates to CSADREMETQYF. V and J are TRBV20-1 and TRBJ2-5; TRBD1 matches at 8 bases. Trimming cost V 6 bases and J 5 bases; bases outside gene matches: 5. From germline, CDR1 is DFQATT and CDR2 SNEGSKA (reference sequence). The CDR3 has 12 amino acids.

The sample holds a few counts of this clonotype. The chain recombines TRBV7-9 with TRBJ1-4, with TRBD1 identical over 9 bases. Germline assignment: CDR1 SEHNR and CDR2 FQNEAQ (reference sequence). The CDR3 is 14 amino acids. V lost 5 bases and J lost 7; bases outside the gene matches: 5. Written as DNA, the CDR3 is TGTGCCAGCAGCCCCGGGACAGGGACTGAAAAACTGTTTTTT. Its translation: CASSPGTGTEKLFF.